This paragraph reports one T cell receptor beta chain. Its antigen is not identified. Here the CDR3 omits its conserved ending phenylalanine or tryptophan, so a read error is the likely source. This record comes from a study of tumor-infiltrating lymphocytes in primary liver carcinoma. Overall study results and limits: Bulk, unsorted sampling meant CD4+ and CD8+ repertoires went uncompared. Tumors and blood were compared for top-250-clone fraction, and tumors had the significantly higher value (p = 0.039).

The CDR3 sequence is 17 residues long. CDR1 is SGHAT and CDR2 is FQNNGV in the germline V gene. Production of TCR beta cDNA used 500 ng total RNA together with a constant-region primer. A slightly modified ARM-PCR protocol with three nested multiplex PCR rounds produced these TCR beta libraries. Researchers ran the first two PCR rounds for approximately 10 cycles each with TRBV1-TRBV30 forward primers and a C-beta reverse primer. MiXCR was run by TCRdb on the multiplex PCR reads, yielding one entry per CDR3 protein. The sample carries 150,000 to 200,000 distinct CDR3 sequences, about 60% recorded once. The source of the blood RNA was unsorted whole blood, and germline DNA was extracted as well. Chronic HBV infection, untreated so far, was present in the patients.

Sample: peripheral blood. The clonotype comes from a man aged 40-49 years with primary liver carcinoma and hepatitis B virus infection. This sequence joins TRBV11-2 and TRBJ2-1; D is tentatively TRBD1 or TRBD2 (6 bases each). The CDR3 DNA follows: TGTGTCAGCAGCTCTCTGGGGGCGGGAAGCTCCTACAATGAGCAGTTCCTC. This codes for CVSSSLGAGSSYNEQFL.